This TCR beta chain came from a study of CD8 T cells in Susac syndrome. About the research overall: Susac syndrome patients were untreated, on corticosteroids with some adding intravenous immunoglobulin, or on intravenous immunoglobulin only.

Of note for this clonotype: What it binds is unknown.

All included Susac syndrome patients satisfied recently defined diagnostic criteria for definite or probable disease. Findings and limits, study-wide: CD8+ clones in Susac expanded most in TEMRA cells and active patients.

Reverse transcription of roughly 0.5 to 1 ug RNA was carried out with random hexamers. The amplification used immunoSEQ multiplex PCR on TCR beta CDR3; it spanned 54 Vbeta and 13 Jbeta. From the immunoSEQ multiplex PCR reads, TCRdb called clonotypes with MiXCR, one entry per CDR3 protein. Of about 130,000 distinct CDR3 sequences listed, just under 95% were seen once; the top ten hold approximately 0.2%. In germline, CDR1 is MGHRA, CDR2 YSYEKL. The CDR3 contains 17 residues. Trimming took off 0 bases at V and 2 bases at J, with 13 bases between the two ends. This TCR derives from a human donor with Susac syndrome. Sample: CD8+ T cells from PBMCs. The chain carries TRBV4-1 and TRBJ2-2; D is ambiguous. CDR3 sequence: CASSQDPRTDNTGELFF. CDR3 sequence (DNA): TGCGCCAGCAGCCAAGACCCCCGGACCGACAACACCGGGGAGCTGTTTTTT.